Listed here are 24 T cell receptor beta chains from one sample, sequenced in a study of T-cell reconstitution after alpha-beta-depleted transplantation in children. As it was prepared, the TCRbeta library received unique molecular identifiers. TCRdb re-called the PCR reads through MiXCR, storing one row per CDR3 protein. The sample has around 700,000 distinct CDR3 sequences; about an eighth are singletons. The input for sequencing was PBMCs, taken before TCRalphabeta/CD19-depleted stem cell transplant. These receptors originate from a girl aged 2 to 9 with congenital amegakaryocytic thrombocytopenia, due to receive a stem cell transplant.

The sample holds a few counts of this clonotype. The chain couples TRBV12-3 or TRBV12-4 to TRBJ2-7; 9 bases match TRBD2. V was clipped by 2 bases and J by 2 bases; unmatched bases: 4. The CDR3 runs to 15 residues. The CDR3 region is CASSLRASGAYEQYF. In DNA form, the CDR3 reads TGTGCCAGCAGTTTAAGGGCTAGCGGGGCCTACGAGCAGTACTTC.

This clonotype was recorded at least ten times. The chain couples TRBV12-3 or TRBV12-4 to TRBJ2-4, with TRBD2 identical over 7 bases. V lost 3 bases, J lost 8 bases, and 13 bases stayed unmatched. The CDR3 has 16 amino acids. The CDR3 nucleotides are TGTGCCAGCAGTTTGGCGCTAGCGGAGCTCGTGGACATTCAGTACTTC. It specifies CASSLALAELVDIQYF.

For this clonotype: Just one base apart from a much larger clone, this may be a read error. The chain couples TRBV20-1 to TRBJ2-1; D possibly corresponds to TRBD1 (6 bases). Germline values: CDR1 DFQATT, CDR2 SNEGSKA (reference sequence). The CDR3 is made up of 16 amino acids. CDR3 residues: CSAYPPAWDKPYEPFF. DNA of the CDR3: TGCAGTGCCTACCCCCCTGCCTGGGACAAACCCTATGAGCCGTTCTTC.

This clonotype has at least ten counts. The chain couples TRBV18 to TRBJ2-5; D perhaps matches TRBD1 (5 bases). The CDR3 has 15 amino acids. CDR1 is KGHSH, CDR2 LQKENI, per germline. V was cut by 3 bases and J by 1 base, with 12 bases left in between. In DNA, the CDR3 is TGTGCCAGCTCACCGATTGACAGAATCCAAGAGACCCAGTACTTC. Amino acids: CASSPIDRIQETQYF.

The chain links TRBV12-3 or TRBV12-4 to TRBJ2-2; TRBD2 matches at 7 bases. Trimming removed 5 bases from V and 0 bases from J; junction bases left unmatched: 6. The CDR3 is made up of 16 amino acids. The CDR3 here is CASSPSGRPNTGELFF. DNA of the CDR3: TGTGCCAGCAGTCCTAGCGGCCGCCCGAACACCGGGGAGCTGTTTTTT.

This clonotype was counted a single time. Given a much more abundant clone one base away, this may be a read error. This chain uses TRBV9 with TRBJ2-1; TRBD2 agrees at 9 bases. Germline CDR1 reads SGDLS; CDR2 reads YYNGEE. The CDR3 is 15 amino acids. After removal of 0 bases from V and 6 bases from J, the junction contained 4 bases not matched to a gene. The CDR3 DNA reads TGTGCCAGCAGCGTAGGACTAGCGGTCATCAATGAGCAGTTCTTC. Protein: CASSVGLAVINEQFF.

This clonotype was picked up many times. The J gene is TRBJ1-2, the V gene TRBV7-8; D ambiguous. Germline V lookup: CDR1 SGHVS, CDR2 FQNEAQ. Trimming pared 6 bases from V and 10 bases from J, leaving 15 bases between. The CDR3 is 12 amino acids. The CDR3 DNA is TGTGCCAGCAGTTCCTACAGAGATGACTACACCTTC. Amino acids: CASSSYRDDYTF.

CDR3 region: CASSFVDTGFYEQYF. In DNA, the CDR3 is TGTGCCAGCAGTTTTGTGGACACTGGCTTCTACGAGCAGTACTTC. V usage is TRBV27 and J usage is TRBJ2-7, with D maybe TRBD1 (5 bases). The V gene's germline CDR1 is MNHEY and CDR2 SMNVEV (reference sequence). This CDR3 contains 15 residues. The V end was cut by 3 bases, the J end by 3 bases, with 15 bases between.

There are many counts of this clonotype. J is TRBJ2-3 and V is TRBV29-1; D possibly matches TRBD1 or TRBD2 (5 bases each). CDR3 length: 17 residues. Deletions cut 5 bases from V and 4 bases from J, with 25 bases between. Per germline, CDR1 SQVTM and CDR2 ANQGSEA. The CDR3 sequence: CSVHPMMRGGVPDTQYF. CDR3 bases: TGCAGCGTTCACCCTATGATGAGGGGTGGGGTCCCAGATACGCAGTATTTT.

This clonotype was found many times. V is TRBV20-1 and J is TRBJ2-7; 10 bases line up with TRBD2. V lost 6 bases to trimming and J lost 5 bases; unmatched junction nucleotides: 7. This CDR3 comprises 13 residues. Germline values: CDR1 DFQATT, CDR2 SNEGSKA (reference sequence). The CDR3 DNA follows: TGCAGTGCCGAACCGGGACTAGCGAACGAGCAGTACTTC. This sequence encodes CSAEPGLANEQYF.

The table lists this clonotype with a few counts. This chain links TRBV7-2 with TRBJ2-5; D tentatively reads TRBD1 or TRBD2 (5 bases each). Germline assignment: CDR1 SGHTA and CDR2 FQGNSA. The V end lost 5 bases, the J end lost 5 bases, and 12 bases lay between the germline ends. This CDR3 comprises 13 residues. CDR3 sequence (DNA): TGTGCCAGCAGCCGAACCTGGGGGGAGACCCAGTACTTC. Amino acid sequence: CASSRTWGETQYF. Combining the CDR3 with reference TRBV7-2 and TRBJ2-5 gives the whole variable domain GAGVSQSPSNKVTEKGKDVELRCDPISGHTALYWYRQSLGQGLEFLIYFQGNSAPDKSGLPSDRFSAERTGGSVSTLTIQRTQQEDSAVYLCASSRTWGETQYFGPGTRLLVL.

This clonotype was counted at least ten times. The chain is built from TRBV6-5 and TRBJ2-1; a possible D gene is TRBD2 (6 bases). CDR1 is MNHEY and CDR2 is SVGAGI in the germline V gene. V lost 0 bases and J lost 7, with 10 bases in between. CDR3 length: 14 residues. The CDR3: CASSYSPGRNEQFF. In DNA, the CDR3 is TGTGCCAGCAGTTACTCGCCAGGGAGGAATGAGCAGTTCTTC.

This clonotype was observed at least ten times. The chain carries TRBV20-1 and TRBJ2-3; D unresolved. The length of the CDR3 is 13 residues. Germline CDR1 reads DFQATT; CDR2 reads SNEGSKA (reference sequence). Trimming left V 7 bases short and J 6 bases short, with 17 bases between. CDR3 sequence reads: CSVKDPPGDTQYF. The DNA of the CDR3 is TGCAGTGTTAAGGACCCACCCGGGGATACGCAGTATTTT.

A word on this clonotype: A junction boundary mismatches the germline segment, possibly from a read error. The chain links TRBV20-1 to TRBJ2-5; the D gene could be TRBD1 or TRBD2 (5 bases each). The CDR3 spans 13 residues. Germline CDR1 is DFQATT and CDR2 is SNEGSKA (reference sequence). The DNA for the CDR3 is TGCAGTGCTGGGGACCACTACCAAGGGACCCAGTACTTC. This gives the protein CSAGDHYQGTQYF.

This clonotype was observed at least ten times. The chain is built from TRBV7-9 and TRBJ2-1; D could derive from TRBD1 or TRBD2 (5 bases each). V lost 1 base to trimming and J lost 4 bases, with 14 bases between them. In germline, CDR1 is SEHNR, CDR2 FQNEAQ (reference sequence). There are 16 residues in the CDR3. CDR3 nucleotide sequence: TGTGCCAGCAGCTTAGAAGTAGCCGGGGCTTACAATGAGCAGTTCTTC. This encodes CASSLEVAGAYNEQFF.

This clonotype has a handful of counts. The genes are TRBV5-1 and TRBJ2-3; 8 bases are a match to TRBD2. The V and J ends lost 4 bases and 0 bases, in that order; junction bases with no gene match: 7. The germline V gene has CDR1 SGHRS and CDR2 YFSETQ. The CDR3 has 16 amino acids. CDR3 nucleotide sequence: TGCGCCAGCAGCCAATACGGGGGGGCTAGCACAGATACGCAGTATTTT. Protein: CASSQYGGASTDTQYF.

This clonotype was seen a few times. The gene calls are TRBV6-5 and TRBJ2-1; D ambiguous. The germline V and J ends were trimmed by 6 bases and 1 base, with 4 bases remaining between them. Germline V lookup: CDR1 MNHEY, CDR2 SVGAGI. The CDR3 spans 12 residues. In DNA, the CDR3 is TGTGCCAGCAGAGAATCCTACAATGAGCAGTTCTTC. Protein: CASRESYNEQFF.

In this sample, this clonotype turned up many times. V and J are TRBV5-1 and TRBJ2-2; TRBD2 might be the D (7 bases). This CDR3 has 16 amino acids. Per germline, CDR1 SGHRS and CDR2 YFSETQ. Trimming stripped 4 bases from V and 10 bases from J, with 23 bases between. CDR3 DNA sequence: TGCGCCAGCAGCCCCTCCTGGGGGGGCGACCGGGTGGAGCTGTTTTTT. It is translated as CASSPSWGGDRVELFF.

The chain is built from TRBV5-1 and TRBJ2-5; 7 positions agree with TRBD1. The CDR3 has 14 amino acids. V was pared by 4 bases and J by 5 bases, with 8 bases of the junction left unmatched. CDR1 and CDR2 (germline): SGHRS, YFSETQ. CDR3 loop: CASSGNRGAETQYF. CDR3 DNA sequence: TGCGCCAGCAGCGGAAACAGGGGCGCCGAGACCCAGTACTTC.

Remarks on this clonotype: A much larger clonotype is one base distant, so this may be a read error. The rearrangement uses TRBV20-1 and TRBJ2-7; D gene ambiguous. This CDR3 is built from 13 residues. Germline assignment: CDR1 DFQATT and CDR2 SNEGSKA (reference sequence). The CDR3 nucleotides are TGCAGTGCTCACGACTGGGGAAACTACGAGCAGCACTTC. Amino acid sequence: CSAHDWGNYEQHF.

This clonotype was found many times. This chain joins TRBV5-1 and TRBJ2-7; 10 bases fit TRBD2. The CDR3 spans 15 residues. Germline trimming cut 5 bases from V and 0 bases from J; bases unmatched to any gene: 5. CDR1 and CDR2 from the germline V gene are SGHRS and YFSETQ. The chain's CDR3 is CASRRTSGISYEQYF. CDR3 in DNA: TGCGCCAGCAGGAGGACTAGCGGAATCTCCTACGAGCAGTACTTC.

This clonotype has a handful of counts. The chain joins TRBV5-1 to TRBJ2-3, with D uncertain. V lost 4 bases and J 4 bases, leaving 10 bases between the germline ends. There are 13 residues in the CDR3. Germline loops: CDR1 SGHRS, CDR2 YFSETQ. The DNA for the CDR3 is TGCGCCAGCAGCCCCGGACGGCCAGATACGCAGTATTTT. The encoded protein is CASSPGRPDTQYF. The full variable domain, its missing parts supplied by reference TRBV5-1 and TRBJ2-3, is KAGVTQTPRYLIKTRGQQVTLSCSPISGHRSVSWYQQTPGQGLQFLFEYFSETQRNKGNFPGRFSGRQFSNSRSEMNVSTLELGDSALYLCASSPGRPDTQYFGPGTRLTVL.

The chain recombines TRBV27 with TRBJ2-1, with D perhaps TRBD2 (6 bases). The CDR3 covers 14 residues. CDR1 is MNHEY and CDR2 is SMNVEV in the germline V gene (reference sequence). V was clipped by 5 bases and J by 4 bases, with 12 bases between them. CDR3 DNA sequence: TGTGCCAGCAGTATGTACCGGGAGTACAATGAGCAGTTCTTC. Translating it yields CASSMYREYNEQFF.

In its sample, this clonotype was seen many times. The chain uses TRBV5-1 and TRBJ2-2, with D hard to call. Germline loops: CDR1 SGHRS, CDR2 YFSETQ. Trimming cost V 0 bases and J 0 bases, with 3 bases left between them. The CDR3 has 14 residues. This chain's CDR3 is CASSLEANTGELFF. For the CDR3, the DNA is TGCGCCAGCAGCTTGGAGGCGAACACCGGGGAGCTGTTTTTT. The complete variable domain, with remaining parts taken from reference TRBV5-1 and TRBJ2-2, reads KAGVTQTPRYLIKTRGQQVTLSCSPISGHRSVSWYQQTPGQGLQFLFEYFSETQRNKGNFPGRFSGRQFSNSRSEMNVSTLELGDSALYLCASSLEANTGELFFGEGSRLTVL.